This is a list of T cell receptor beta chains from one sample in a study of shared clonotypes between healthy human individuals. The repertoire was sequenced with immunoSEQ multiplex PCR; TCRdb's copy has only in-frame clones and lacks some. Of fewer than 2.5 million clones in the sample, over 85% were seen once. The material sequenced was naive CD4+ T cells from PBMCs. The receptors originated from a man aged 18 to 35 in good health. Some clones in this sample may be carry-over from other donors' samples. Each CDR3 is given with its conserved first and last residue. Size values are once, few and many counts, or a class for expanded clones, and some rows have none.

TRBV29-1,NA,CSALGTGKGGNQPQHF
TRBV5-1,NA,CASSLVAGASQETQYF
TRBV7-6,NA,CASSLGPGLAGVQLEQFF
TRBV5-1,few,CASSPWTATEAFF
TRBV4-1,NA,CASSQDGQGAREQYF
TRBV18,NA,CASSPEGEKLFF
TRBV23-1,NA,CASSHPRMGPPSYEQYF
TRBV9,NA,CASSVGTGIKTQYF
TRBV2,NA,CASSEGSALLAQYF
TRBV28,NA,CASTGTGSPSYEQYF
TRBV6-6,NA,CASSDPDRGGTEAFF
TRBV27,NA,CASSYRDWATQYF
TRBV19,NA,CASSTLGWGQGISGELFF
TRBV27,NA,CASSPRGGGYEQYF
TRBV10-3,NA,CAISDSSGNTIYF
TRBV5-1,NA,CASSISGFRSTGELFF
TRBV18,once,CASSPPGQKNEKLFF
TRBV9,NA,CASSVGGLASTGELFF
TRBV9,NA,CASSVDQGSFNEQFF
TRBV7-9,NA,CASSLAGGPDEQFF
TRBV30,NA,CASLPRLDQARRSYNEQFF
TRBV18,NA,CASSPGRVGTDTQYF
TRBV7-8,NA,CASSALGLHNEQFF
TRBV11-3,NA,CASRNTVGTSGLWEQYF
TRBV4-1,NA,CASSSLPDPFLHEQFF
TRBV6-6,NA,CASSYSQGSGNTIYF
TRBV5-1,NA,CASSGLAGGNYEQYF
TRBV6-1,NA,CASRRQGGEKLFF
TRBV5-4,NA,CASSPGMGFAYEQYF
TRBV28,NA,CASRRTSGYSDNEQFF
TRBV7-2,NA,CASGRLFTGELFF
TRBV9,NA,CASSAYSGRAGELFF
TRBV6-5,NA,CASKFYNSPLHF
TRBV7-6,NA,CASSLGDEQFF
TRBV6-1,NA,CASSEVSGARADTQYF
TRBV18,NA,CASSPQGSGKSTDTQYF
TRBV5-4,NA,CASSARQGTDIQYF
TRBV29-1,NA,CSVESPRQGGSTF
TRBV28,NA,CASSLQGEAYEQYF
TRBV28,NA,CASGGSDRPPGGYTF
TRBV9,NA,CASSASGGQPRSGNTIYF
TRBV19,NA,CASSSRDSLNIQYF
TRBV5-1,once,CASSLDIPRSYGYTF
TRBV28,NA,CASSSTEKGQFF
TRBV15,NA,CATSLTPYDEQFF
TRBV7-2,NA,CASSRWGENPYNEQFF
TRBV2,NA,CASRREQGPNTEAFF
TRBV28,NA,CASSLVGGNTIYF
TRBV19,NA,CASSISNRYSNQPQHF
TRBV18,NA,CASSPRNSGRDEQFF
TRBV27,once,CASSLLGISYNEQFF
TRBV28,NA,CGTLMNTEAFF
TRBV11-2,NA,CASSLSDSGRAFRGELFF
TRBV5-1,NA,CASSLAGDWRRTDTQYF
TRBV28,NA,CASNTQGSGEKLFF
TRBV9,NA,CASSARWTASYNEQFF
TRBV5-1,NA,CASSWHQGVGYNEQFF